Following are 9 T cell receptor beta chains from one sample sequenced in a study of cytomegalovirus exposure and HLA in healthy donors. The PCR contained 60 Vbeta and 13 Jbeta primers. Profiled with immunoSEQ multiplex PCR; TCRdb holds only in-frame clones, not every one. The data contain some 120,000 clones, about four fifths of them singletons. The sample was PBMCs. The receptors here all came from a human donor in good health.

Turning to this clone: Other DNA sequences in the same sample also yield this CDR3. V usage is TRBV2 and J usage is TRBJ2-5; 7 bases are a match to TRBD2. V trimming: 3 bases; J trimming: 1 base; junction bases outside the gene matches: 2. The CDR3 consists of 14 residues. CDR1 is SNHLY, CDR2 FYNNEI, per germline. CDR3 nucleotides: TGTGCCAGCAGTGAGGGGGGGGGCCAAGAGACCCAGTACTTC. This codes for CASSEGGGQETQYF.

The chain uses TRBV28 and TRBJ2-7; perhaps TRBD2 as D (6 bases). CDR1 is MDHEN, CDR2 SYDVKM, per germline. V lost 4 bases and J lost 1, with 17 bases in between. The CDR3 spans 16 residues. The DNA for the CDR3 is TGTGCCAGCAGTTCCACCTGGGGACTGATTTCCTACGAGCAGTACTTC. Translation gives CASSSTWGLISYEQYF.

The rearrangement uses TRBV7-8 and TRBJ1-5, with 7 nucleotides matching TRBD1. The CDR3 covers 16 residues. Germline CDR1 and CDR2: SGHVS and FQNEAQ. V was pared by 5 bases and J by 3 bases, with 10 bases of the junction left unmatched. The DNA for the CDR3 is TGTGCCAGCAGCCTAAGGACAGGAGGGGACAATCAGCCCCAGCATTTT. Its translation is CASSLRTGGDNQPQHF. Using reference TRBV7-8 and TRBJ1-5 for the parts outside the CDR3, the full variable domain is GAGVSQSPRYKVAKRGQDVALRCDPISGHVSLFWYQQALGQGPEFLTYFQNEAQLDKSGLPSDRFFAERPEGSVSTLKIQRTQQEDSAVYLCASSLRTGGDNQPQHFGDGTRLSIL.

This chain connects TRBV28 to TRBJ1-6; possibly TRBD1 for D (5 bases). Trimming took off 4 bases at V and 10 bases at J, with 17 bases between the two ends. The CDR3 has 15 amino acids. Germline V lookup: CDR1 MDHEN, CDR2 SYDVKM. CDR3 sequence reads: CASSSPTVVGSPLHF. DNA of the CDR3: TGTGCCAGCAGTTCCCCGACAGTCGTTGGATCACCCCTCCACTTT.

This chain links TRBV6-5 with TRBJ2-3; 9 bases align to TRBD2. CDR1 is MNHEY, CDR2 SVGAGI, per germline. The ends lost 0 bases at V and 2 bases at J; junction bases unmatched: 3. The CDR3 is made up of 16 amino acids. CDR3 sequence reads: CASSYSGLASTDTQYF. In DNA, the CDR3 is TGTGCCAGCAGTTACTCGGGACTAGCTTCCACAGATACGCAGTATTTT.

The chain carries TRBV9 and TRBJ1-2, with a tentative D call TRBD1 (5 bases). Germline V gives CDR1 SGDLS, CDR2 YYNGEE. This CDR3 contains 13 residues. V was clipped by 4 bases and J by 2 bases, with 9 bases between them. The CDR3 sequence: CASSLQENYGYTF. For the CDR3, the DNA is TGTGCCAGCAGCTTACAGGAGAACTATGGCTACACCTTC.

This rearrangement joins TRBV6-5 to TRBJ2-5; no firm D call. Trimming removed 0 bases at V and 2 bases at J, with 10 bases between. The CDR3 spans 15 residues. In germline, CDR1 is MNHEY, CDR2 SVGAGI. The CDR3 loop is CASSYSSTAQETQYF. The CDR3 region has the DNA TGTGCCAGCAGTTACTCCAGTACAGCTCAAGAGACCCAGTACTTC.

The chain is built from TRBV9 and TRBJ2-7; 7 nucleotides match TRBD1. V lost 0 bases, J lost 0 bases, and 3 bases stayed unmatched. Germline CDR1 SGDLS, CDR2 YYNGEE. The CDR3 length is 15 residues. The CDR3 loop is CASSVGTGVSYEQYF. The CDR3 DNA reads as TGTGCCAGCAGCGTAGGCACAGGGGTCTCCTACGAGCAGTACTTC.

The chain uses TRBV5-1 and TRBJ1-5, with 7 positions matching TRBD1. The CDR3 totals 15 residues. CDR1 and CDR2 (germline): SGHRS, YFSETQ. V gave up 2 bases and J gave up 2 bases; unmatched junction bases: 4. CDR3 DNA: TGCGCCAGCAGCTTAGGGGACAGTCGCAATCAGCCCCAGCATTTT. As protein: CASSLGDSRNQPQHF.